The 23 T cell receptor beta chains reported below all come from one sample, sequenced in a study of blood T cell repertoires in COVID-19. This table comes from immunoSEQ multiplex PCR, and its TCRdb copy is limited to in-frame clones, with some not included. Of more than 200,000 clones listed, around 86% are singletons. Sequencing was performed on peripheral blood. The receptors stem from a woman aged 55-75 years with COVID-19, enrolled during active disease.

V usage is TRBV19 and J usage is TRBJ1-2, with TRBD1 as a possible D gene (5 bases). The CDR3 spans 15 residues. V was pared by 4 bases and J by 3 bases, with 15 bases between. Germline lookup yields CDR1 LNHDA and CDR2 SQIVND (reference sequence). DNA for the CDR3: TGTGCCAGTAGTACCCGGGGAGGGGCAGACTATGGCTACACCTTC. This sequence encodes CASSTRGGADYGYTF.

The V gene is TRBV19, the J gene TRBJ1-5; D not certain. The germline V and J ends were trimmed by 3 bases and 3 bases, with 12 bases remaining between them. Germline V lookup: CDR1 LNHDA, CDR2 SQIVND (reference sequence). The CDR3 is 15 residues long. CDR3 sequence: CASSMGSQSNQPQHF. The CDR3 DNA reads as TGTGCCAGTAGTATGGGGAGTCAGTCCAATCAGCCCCAGCATTTT.

The chain joins TRBV11-2 to TRBJ2-7; TRBD2 matches at 7 bases. The CDR3 loop spans 14 amino acids. The V and J ends lost 1 base and 6 bases, in that order; junction bases with no gene match: 6. From germline, CDR1 is SGHAT and CDR2 FQNNGV. CDR3 residues: CASSLVGGSSEQYF. In DNA, the CDR3 is TGTGCCAGCAGCTTAGTCGGCGGGAGTAGCGAGCAGTACTTC.

This sequence joins TRBV24-1 and TRBJ2-1; tentative D call: TRBD1 (6 bases). Between the trimmed V and J ends, which lost 4 bases and 2 bases, there was a span of 11 bases. The germline V gene has CDR1 KGHDR and CDR2 SFDVKD. This CDR3 has 15 residues. CDR3 bases: TGTGCCACCAGTGACAAGACAGGTGCCTACAATGAGCAGTTCTTC. This sequence encodes CATSDKTGAYNEQFF.

V and J are TRBV19 and TRBJ1-4, with D perhaps TRBD1 (5 bases). The CDR3 runs to 16 residues. The germline V gene encodes CDR1 LNHDA and CDR2 SQIVND (reference sequence). V lost 1 base to trimming and J lost 0 bases, with 9 bases between them. CDR3 in DNA: TGTGCCAGTAGTATAGGGGGACTTGCAACTAATGAAAAACTGTTTTTT. This codes for CASSIGGLATNEKLFF.

The chain links TRBV5-4 to TRBJ2-3, with 7 nucleotides matching TRBD2. CDR1 is SGHNT and CDR2 is YYREEE in the germline V gene (reference sequence). Trimming took 2 bases from V and 4 from J; bases not matched to a gene: 4. This CDR3 comprises 14 residues. This CDR3 is CASSLQREADTQYF. For the CDR3, the DNA is TGTGCCAGCAGCTTACAGCGGGAAGCAGATACGCAGTATTTT.

The chain uses TRBV2 and TRBJ1-3, with D maybe TRBD1 (6 bases). In germline, CDR1 is SNHLY, CDR2 FYNNEI. Trimming took off 7 bases at V and 0 bases at J, with 13 bases between the two ends. The CDR3 extends over 15 amino acids. CDR3 in DNA: TGTGCCAGCACCCCGGGACAAGTCTCTGGAAACACCATATATTTT. Translating gives CASTPGQVSGNTIYF. Using reference TRBV2 and TRBJ1-3 for the parts outside the CDR3, the full variable domain is EPEVTQTPSHQVTQMGQEVILRCVPISNHLYFYWYRQILGQKVEFLVSFYNNEISEKSEIFDDQFSVERPDGSNFTLKIRSTKLEDSAMYFCASTPGQVSGNTIYFGEGSWLTVV.

The chain couples TRBV19 to TRBJ1-4; D not certain. In germline, CDR1 is LNHDA, CDR2 SQIVND (reference sequence). This CDR3 spans 15 amino acids. Trimming pared 3 bases from V and 1 base from J, leaving 9 bases between. The CDR3 nucleotides read TGTGCCAGTAGTATGAACAGCCAAACTAATGAAAAACTGTTTTTT. Its translation is CASSMNSQTNEKLFF. The full variable domain, its missing parts supplied by reference TRBV19 and TRBJ1-4, is DGGITQSPKYLFRKEGQNVTLSCEQNLNHDAMYWYRQDPGQGLRLIYYSQIVNDFQKGDIAEGYSVSREKKESFPLTVTSAQKNPTAFYLCASSMNSQTNEKLFFGSGTQLSVL.

The chain is built from TRBV6-5 and TRBJ1-5; D is possibly TRBD1 (5 bases). Deletions cut 2 bases from V and 2 bases from J, with 13 bases between. The CDR3 totals 16 residues. Germline V gives CDR1 MNHEY, CDR2 SVGAGI. In nucleotides, the CDR3 is TGTGCCAGCAGTTACCTAGGGGCCTGGGGCAATCAGCCCCAGCATTTT. It encodes CASSYLGAWGNQPQHF.

The gene calls are TRBV3-1 (or the pseudogene TRBV3-2) and TRBJ1-3, with D hard to call. The CDR3 consists of 15 residues. With 0 bases removed from V and 2 bases from J, the gap between germline ends came to 8 bases. Germline CDR1 LGHDT, CDR2 YNNKEL (reference sequence). CDR3 sequence (DNA): TGTGCCAGCAGCCAAGATCGACGGGCTGGAAACACCATATATTTT. Amino acids: CASSQDRRAGNTIYF.

V is TRBV30 and J is TRBJ2-7, with D possibly matching TRBD2 (6 bases). There are 12 residues in the CDR3. The ends were cut back, 2 bases at V and 6 bases at J, with 11 bases in the middle. Per germline, CDR1 GTSNPN and CDR2 SVGIG (reference sequence). The CDR3 region is CAWSKGSGEQYF. The CDR3 DNA reads TGTGCCTGGAGTAAGGGTAGCGGCGAGCAGTACTTC.

The chain couples TRBV30 to TRBJ1-1; 7 bases map to TRBD1. Germline V gene lookup returns CDR1 GTSNPN and CDR2 SVGIG (reference sequence). The V segment lost 3 bases and the J segment 2 bases; nucleotides outside the gene matches: 12. CDR3 size: 16 residues. The CDR3 region has the DNA TGTGCCTGGAGCTTACCGGGACAGACAATAAACACTGAAGCTTTCTTT. Protein product: CAWSLPGQTINTEAFF.

As regards this clone: A much larger clone differs by one base, so this may be a read error. This sequence joins TRBV11-2 and TRBJ1-4; 9 nucleotides match TRBD1. The junction had 1 base not matched to a gene; V was cut back by 1 base and J by 7 bases. Germline lookup yields CDR1 SGHAT and CDR2 FQNNGV. The CDR3 runs to 14 residues. The CDR3 DNA sequence: TGTGCCAGCAGCTTAGGGACAGGGGCTGAAAAACTGTTTTTT. Its protein product is CASSLGTGAEKLFF.

The rearrangement uses TRBV6-5 and TRBJ2-7, with 8 bases fitting TRBD1. This CDR3 comprises 15 residues. The germline V gene encodes CDR1 MNHEY and CDR2 SVGAGI. V dropped 2 bases and J dropped 3; count of bases not matched to a gene: 6. CDR3 in amino acids: CASSYGRTGSYEQYF. Here the CDR3 DNA reads TGTGCCAGCAGTTACGGCCGGACAGGGAGCTACGAGCAGTACTTC.

This sequence joins TRBV30 and TRBJ2-7, with D uncertain. Trimming shortened V by 0 bases and J by 5 bases, and 11 bases separated the two germline ends. The CDR3 extends over 13 amino acids. The germline V gene has CDR1 GTSNPN and CDR2 SVGIG (reference sequence). In DNA, the CDR3 is TGTGCCTGGAGTGTGGCGGTCTGGGACGAGCAGTACTTC. It translates to CAWSVAVWDEQYF.

The chain links TRBV7-8 to TRBJ2-7; D uncertain. V lost 3 bases, J lost 3 bases, and 15 bases lay in between. The CDR3 consists of 15 residues. CDR1 and CDR2 from the germline V gene are SGHVS and FQNEAQ. The CDR3, as DNA: TGTGCCAGCAGCTTTCACCTAACCCCTCTCTACGAGCAGTACTTC. Translation: CASSFHLTPLYEQYF.

This clone appeared once. V is TRBV11-2 and J is TRBJ2-2, with TRBD2 identical over 12 bases. The germline gives CDR1 SGHAT, CDR2 FQNNGV. The CDR3 loop spans 15 amino acids. V dropped 5 bases and J dropped 5; count of bases not matched to a gene: 3. This CDR3 is CASSPGTSGTGELFF. CDR3 DNA sequence: TGTGCCAGCAGCCCGGGGACTAGCGGGACCGGGGAGCTGTTTTTT.

The chain is built from TRBV28 and TRBJ1-5; TRBD1 agrees at 8 bases. Per germline, CDR1 MDHEN and CDR2 SYDVKM. The V and J ends lost 5 bases and 0 bases, in that order; junction bases with no gene match: 9. This CDR3 spans 17 amino acids. The CDR3 DNA reads as TGTGCCAGCAGTGTGGCCCAGGGGGCTAATAGCAATCAGCCCCAGCATTTT. Protein: CASSVAQGANSNQPQHF.

This sequence joins TRBV3-1 (or the pseudogene TRBV3-2) and TRBJ2-7, with 10 bases fitting TRBD2. CDR1 is LGHDT and CDR2 is YNNKEL in the germline V gene (reference sequence). This CDR3 comprises 15 residues. Unmatched junction bases numbered 6, after V lost 5 bases and J lost 2 bases. The CDR3 region is CASSIIAGGTYEQYF. The CDR3 region has the DNA TGTGCCAGCAGCATCATAGCGGGAGGAACCTACGAGCAGTACTTC.

This chain links TRBV9 with TRBJ2-3; possibly TRBD2 for D (6 bases). CDR1 and CDR2 from the germline V gene are SGDLS and YYNGEE. V was cut by 4 bases and J by 0 bases, with 15 bases left in between. This CDR3 is 16 amino acids long. The CDR3 region is CASSPKGSGSTDTQYF. The DNA of the CDR3 is TGTGCCAGCAGCCCCAAGGGAAGCGGGAGCACAGATACGCAGTATTTT.

The rearrangement links TRBV12-3 or TRBV12-4 to TRBJ2-7; TRBD2 matches at 10 bases. Trimming removed 11 bases from V and 6 bases from J; junction bases left unmatched: 10. CDR3 length: 13 residues. CDR3 region: CASGPSGSVEQYF. The CDR3, as DNA: TGTGCCTCCGGACCTAGCGGGAGTGTCGAGCAGTACTTC.

The V and J genes are TRBV18 and TRBJ2-1, with 10 positions matching TRBD2. The CDR3 consists of 14 residues. Per germline, CDR1 KGHSH and CDR2 LQKENI. V lost 10 bases to trimming and J lost 7 bases; unmatched junction nucleotides: 10. For the CDR3, the DNA is TGTGCCACCTCGCGGGCTAGCGGGAGAAATGAGCAGTTCTTC. It specifies CATSRASGRNEQFF.

This clone was found once. V gene TRBV7-8 combines with J gene TRBJ2-1; the D gene is possibly TRBD2 (6 bases). Per the germline V gene, CDR1 is SGHVS and CDR2 is FQNEAQ. Trimming pared 4 bases from V and 9 bases from J, leaving 13 bases between. The CDR3 contains 13 residues. CDR3 nucleotides: TGTGCCAGCAGCTCCGTGAGGAGGGCTGAGCAGTTCTTC. Translated, it gives CASSSVRRAEQFF.